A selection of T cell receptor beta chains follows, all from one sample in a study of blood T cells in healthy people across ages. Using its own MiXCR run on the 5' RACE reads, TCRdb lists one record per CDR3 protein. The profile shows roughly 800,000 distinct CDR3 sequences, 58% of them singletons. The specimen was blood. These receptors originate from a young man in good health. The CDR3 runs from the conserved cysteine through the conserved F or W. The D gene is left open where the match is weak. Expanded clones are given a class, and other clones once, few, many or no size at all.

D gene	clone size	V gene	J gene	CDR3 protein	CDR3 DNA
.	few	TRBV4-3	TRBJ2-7	CASSQGTSSSYEQYF	TGCGCCAGCAGCCAAGGGACATCCAGCTCCTACGAGCAGTACTTC
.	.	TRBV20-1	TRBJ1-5	CSARVRGSGESQPQHF	TGCAGTGCTAGAGTTCGTGGGAGCGGAGAATCTCAGCCCCAGCATTTT
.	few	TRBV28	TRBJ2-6	CASRVQGDGANVLTF	TGTGCCAGCAGAGTTCAGGGCGACGGGGCCAACGTCCTGACTTTC
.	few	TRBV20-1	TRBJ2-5	CSARRASGGWWETQYF	TGCAGTGCTAGACGCGCCTCCGGGGGTTGGTGGGAGACCCAGTACTTC
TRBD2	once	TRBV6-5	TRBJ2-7	CASSYLASGLAGGTYEQYF	TGTGCCAGCAGTTACTTGGCCTCCGGACTAGCGGGAGGGACCTACGAGCAGTACTTC
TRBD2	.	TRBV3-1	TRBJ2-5	CASSQDVAGGPETQYF	TGTGCCAGCAGCCAAGATGTGGCGGGAGGGCCCGAGACCCAGTACTTC
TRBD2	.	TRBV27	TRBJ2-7	CASGPIAGGPYEQYF	TGTGCCAGCGGTCCTATAGCGGGAGGGCCCTACGAGCAGTACTTC
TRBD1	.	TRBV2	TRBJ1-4	CASRGQGDEKLFF	TGTGCCAGCAGAGGGCAGGGGGACGAAAAACTGTTTTTT
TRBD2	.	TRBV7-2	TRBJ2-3	CASSFPSGATDTQYF	TGTGCCAGCAGCTTCCCTAGCGGGGCGACAGATACGCAGTATTTT
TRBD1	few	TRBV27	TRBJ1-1	CASSLWTGDTEAFF	TGTGCCAGCAGTTTATGGACAGGGGACACTGAAGCTTTCTTT
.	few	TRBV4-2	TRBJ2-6	CASSQHQKLGANVLTF	TGTGCCAGCAGCCAACATCAGAAGCTTGGGGCCAACGTCCTGACTTTC
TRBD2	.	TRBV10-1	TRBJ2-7	CASSEGASGGYYEQYF	TGCGCCAGCAGTGAAGGGGCTAGCGGGGGGTACTACGAGCAGTACTTC
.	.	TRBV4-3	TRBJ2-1	CASSQDPVSYNEQFF	TGCGCCAGCAGCCAAGATCCGGTCTCCTACAATGAGCAGTTCTTC
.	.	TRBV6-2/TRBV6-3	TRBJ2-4	CASRQGLAKNIQYF	TGTGCCAGCAGACAGGGTCTAGCCAAAAACATTCAGTACTTC
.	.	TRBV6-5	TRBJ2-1	CASGQESLSYNEQFF	TGTGCCAGCGGCCAGGAGAGCTTATCCTACAATGAGCAGTTCTTC
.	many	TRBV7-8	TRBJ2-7	CASSLAGQRPYEQYF	TGTGCCAGCAGCTTAGCGGGGCAACGACCCTACGAGCAGTACTTC
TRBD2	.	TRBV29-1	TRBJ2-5	CSVAFGGDNGQYF	TGCAGCGTCGCGTTCGGGGGGGACAATGGGCAGTACTTC
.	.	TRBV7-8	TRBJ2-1	CASSLAACEQFF	TGTGCCAGCAGCTTAGCGGCGTGTGAGCAGTTCTTC
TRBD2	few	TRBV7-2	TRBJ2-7	CASSPRLAGGAGEQYF	TGTGCCAGCAGCCCCAGACTAGCGGGAGGGGCGGGAGAGCAGTACTTC
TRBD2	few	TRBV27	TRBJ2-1	CASSPPGLAGQNEQFF	TGTGCCAGCAGTCCCCCGGGACTAGCGGGACAGAATGAGCAGTTCTTC
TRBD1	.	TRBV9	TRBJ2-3	CASSVNRGPIDTQYF	TGTGCCAGCAGCGTAAACAGGGGGCCGATAGATACGCAGTATTTT
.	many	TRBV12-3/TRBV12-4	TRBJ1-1	CASSPEGGTEAFF	TGTGCCAGCAGCCCCGAGGGAGGCACTGAAGCTTTCTTT
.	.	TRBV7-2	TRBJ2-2	CASSFGRSTGELFF	TGTGCCAGCAGCTTTGGGCGGTCCACCGGGGAGCTGTTTTTT
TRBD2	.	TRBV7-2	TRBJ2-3	CASSFLAATASTDTQYF	TGTGCCAGCAGCTTCCTAGCGGCAACAGCTAGCACAGATACGCAGTATTTT
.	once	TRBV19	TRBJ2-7	CASSTTGSSYEQYF	TGTGCCAGTAGTACGACAGGTAGCTCCTACGAGCAGTACTTC
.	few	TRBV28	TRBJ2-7	CASSLWSQGTYPYEQYF	TGTGCCAGCAGTTTATGGAGTCAGGGGACGTACCCCTACGAGCAGTACTTC
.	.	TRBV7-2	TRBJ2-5	CASSNPPGPSQYF	TGTGCCAGCAGTAATCCCCCAGGGCCGTCCCAGTACTTC
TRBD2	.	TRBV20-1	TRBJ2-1	CSADTSGRVDEQFF	TGCAGTGCTGACACTAGCGGGAGGGTCGATGAGCAGTTCTTC
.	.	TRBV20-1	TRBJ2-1	CSAVATSKRNEQFF	TGCAGTGCCGTAGCGACAAGTAAGCGCAATGAGCAGTTCTTC
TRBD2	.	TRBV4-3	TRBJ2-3	CASSQLTSGGGDTQYF	TGCGCCAGCAGCCAACTGACTAGCGGAGGTGGAGATACGCAGTATTTT
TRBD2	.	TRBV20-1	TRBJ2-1	CSARVLAVSYNEQFF	TGCAGTGCTAGGGTTCTAGCGGTCTCCTACAATGAGCAGTTCTTC
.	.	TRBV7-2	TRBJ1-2	CASRAEFEFDGYTF	TGTGCCAGCAGAGCTGAGTTTGAATTCGATGGCTACACCTTC
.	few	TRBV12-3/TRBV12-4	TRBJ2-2	CASSFTGELFF	TGTGCCAGCAGCTTCACCGGGGAGCTGTTTTTT
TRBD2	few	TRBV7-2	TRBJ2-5	CASSLGGGSQETQYF	TGTGCCAGCAGCTTAGGGGGGGGGAGCCAAGAGACCCAGTACTTC
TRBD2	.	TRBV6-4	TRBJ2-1	CASSEQAGARGNEQFF	TGTGCCAGCAGTGAACAAGCGGGGGCCCGGGGAAATGAGCAGTTCTTC